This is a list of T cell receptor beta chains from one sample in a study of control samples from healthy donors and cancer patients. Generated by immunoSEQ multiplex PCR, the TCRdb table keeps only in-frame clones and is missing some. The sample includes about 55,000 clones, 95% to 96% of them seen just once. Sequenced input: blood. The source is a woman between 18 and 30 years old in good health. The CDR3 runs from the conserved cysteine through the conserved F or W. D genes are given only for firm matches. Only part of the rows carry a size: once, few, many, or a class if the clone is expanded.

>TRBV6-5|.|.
CASSLRGELEAFF
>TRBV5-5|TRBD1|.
CASSPTGDYGYTF
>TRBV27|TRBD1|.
CASSPPKGAMNTEAFF
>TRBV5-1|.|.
CASSLIAGTSGNTIYF
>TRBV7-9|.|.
CASSFKRGEQETQYF
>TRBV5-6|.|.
CASSFIQNTEAFF
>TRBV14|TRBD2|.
CASSQPGLAGENEQFF
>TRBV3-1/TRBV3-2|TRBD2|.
CASSQDPSGERLETQYF
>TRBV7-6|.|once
CASSPNTGILNYGYTF
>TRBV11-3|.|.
CASSGGNTIYF
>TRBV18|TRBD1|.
CASSPDRAGELFF
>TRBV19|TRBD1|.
CAGSDRVTDTEAFF
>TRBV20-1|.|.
CSARDREKLFF
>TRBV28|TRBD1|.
CATLQGALYGANVLTF
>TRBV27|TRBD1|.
CASSLGQSYEQYF
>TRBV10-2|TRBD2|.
CASSLAGGTYEQYF
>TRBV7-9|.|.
CASSLTADPAGYTF
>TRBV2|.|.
CASSVRGGSTDTQYF
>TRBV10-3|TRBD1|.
CAIRDRGLNTEAFF
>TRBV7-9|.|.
CASSLGRSRDATNEKLFF
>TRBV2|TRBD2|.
CASSSVAGGPNTGELFF
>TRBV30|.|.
CAWSVSLLNVNSEAFF
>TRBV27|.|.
CASSPSRVGGLGYTF
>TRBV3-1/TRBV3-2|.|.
CASSQVGWGQRPGEGRWWPQHF
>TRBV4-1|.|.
CASSQGAGFMNTEAFF
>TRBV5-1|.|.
CASSSGQSNSPLHF
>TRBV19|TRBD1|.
CASTRQGDEKLFF
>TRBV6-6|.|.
CASSWVGLLNTEAFF
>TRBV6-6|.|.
CASRNRGTNEKLFF
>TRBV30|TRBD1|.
CAWKTGAVDTIYF
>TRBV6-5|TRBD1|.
CASSYQGQTSYNEQFF